What follows are 20 T cell receptor beta chains derived from one specimen sequenced in a study of spatial heterogeneity in lung cancer. Study outcomes and limitations: Tumor mutation counts were tracked by expanded intratumoral alpha and beta TCR counts.

TCRdb independently ran MiXCR on the 5' RACE reads; one entry per CDR3 protein. Among around 13,000 distinct CDR3 sequences listed, 4.5% to 5.5% were seen once. No antigen is known for these receptors. Time point here: sample taken at primary tumor resection. This material consisted of lung tumor tissue, taken at surgery. These receptor sequences come from a male donor with early-stage non-small cell lung cancer.

This clonotype was observed at least ten times. This beta chain lies outside the target of a library built for alpha chains; its clone size means little. The gene calls are TRBV7-8 and TRBJ2-3; D not resolved. CDR1 and CDR2 from the germline V gene are SGHVS and FQNEAQ. Trimming removed 5 bases from V and 4 bases from J, with 16 bases in between. This CDR3 has 15 amino acids. The CDR3 DNA is TGTGCCAGCAGCAAGGTGGCGCGGAGATCAGATACGCAGTATTTT. Translated: CASSKVARRSDTQYF.

Of note for this clonotype: Because the library targeted alpha chains, this beta chain is an off-target read whose size means little. The rearrangement links TRBV11-2 to TRBJ1-2; TRBD1 matches at 7 bases. V dropped 0 bases and J dropped 4; count of bases not matched to a gene: 5. From germline, CDR1 is SGHAT and CDR2 FQNNGV. The CDR3 consists of 15 residues. The CDR3 DNA follows: TGTGCCAGCAGCTTAGATTCAGGGGGGAGCTATGGCTACACCTTC. It yields the protein CASSLDSGGSYGYTF.

This clonotype was detected many times. Little can be read into the size of this beta chain, an off-target read in a library designed for alpha chains. The chain is built from TRBV7-9 and TRBJ2-7; 10 bases map to TRBD1. Germline loops: CDR1 SEHNR, CDR2 FQNEAQ (reference sequence). V trimming: 5 bases; J trimming: 6 bases; junction bases outside the gene matches: 10. The CDR3 runs 15 residues. CDR3 loop: CASSPDRGRRGEQYF. The DNA for the CDR3 is TGTGCCAGCAGCCCCGACAGGGGGCGGAGAGGCGAGCAGTACTTC.

This clonotype was found many times. The library was built for alpha chains, so this beta chain is an off-target read and its size means little. V is TRBV6-1 and J is TRBJ1-1; possible D gene TRBD1, 5 bases. The CDR3 runs 12 residues. The V gene's germline CDR1 is MNHNS and CDR2 SASEGT. Trimming pared 6 bases from V and 11 bases from J, leaving 16 bases between. CDR3 in amino acids: CASSPGRPAAFF. The CDR3 DNA follows: TGTGCCAGCAGCCCGGGACGCCCTGCCGCTTTCTTT.

This clonotype appeared many times. This beta chain is an unintended read in a library built for alpha chains; its size means little. This rearrangement joins TRBV6-2 or TRBV6-3 to TRBJ2-7; D may be TRBD1 (6 bases). The CDR3 sequence is 13 residues long. The V and J ends lost 4 bases and 3 bases respectively, with 10 bases between them. Germline V gene lookup returns CDR1 MNHEY and CDR2 SVGEGT. The CDR3 DNA follows: TGTGCCAGCAGTTCAGGGGCAGGCTACGAGCAGTACTTC. This codes for CASSSGAGYEQYF.

This clonotype occurred many times. Being off target in a library aimed at alpha chains, this beta chain has a size of little meaning. The CDR3 nucleotides read TGCGCCAGCAGCTTGTTGGACAGGCGCTACAATGAGCAGTTCTTC. Amino acid sequence: CASSLLDRRYNEQFF. The chain employs TRBV5-1 and TRBJ2-1, with 7 bases identical to TRBD1. V lost 1 base and J lost 3; bases outside the gene matches: 4. The V gene's germline CDR1 is SGHRS and CDR2 YFSETQ. The CDR3 consists of 15 residues.

This clonotype has at least ten counts. The library was built for alpha chains, so this beta chain is an off-target read and its size means little. The V and J genes are TRBV20-1 and TRBJ1-5, with 7 nucleotides matching TRBD1. The CDR3 totals 13 residues. CDR1 and CDR2 (germline): DFQATT, SNEGSKA (reference sequence). Losses at the gene ends were 6 bases for V and 5 bases for J; bases not matched to a gene: 7. The CDR3 reads CSASDRVDQPQHF. The CDR3 nucleotides read TGCAGTGCCAGCGACAGGGTGGATCAGCCCCAGCATTTT.

In this sample, this clonotype turned up many times. This beta chain is an unintended read in a library built for alpha chains; its size means little. This chain uses TRBV2 with TRBJ2-3, with D unresolved. V was trimmed by 4 bases and J by 4 bases, leaving 9 bases between them. The CDR3 spans 13 residues. CDR1 and CDR2 (germline): SNHLY, FYNNEI. The CDR3 protein is CASSGLTADTQYF. The CDR3, as DNA: TGTGCCAGCAGTGGCCTAACGGCAGATACGCAGTATTTT.

This clonotype is deemed medium-sized. As an off-target read in a library built for alpha chains, this beta chain has a frequency of little significance. The chain is built from TRBV20-1 and TRBJ1-6; TRBD1 agrees at 8 bases. CDR3 length: 13 residues. V lost 3 bases to trimming and J lost 13 bases; unmatched junction nucleotides: 8. In germline, CDR1 is DFQATT, CDR2 SNEGSKA (reference sequence). The CDR3 sequence is CSASNGQGTPLHF. The CDR3 DNA sequence: TGCAGTGCTAGTAACGGACAGGGTACTCCCCTCCACTTT.

This clonotype was observed at least ten times. As an off-target read in a library built for alpha chains, this beta chain has a frequency of little significance. This chain connects TRBV7-2 to TRBJ2-5; D not certain. Trimming shortened V by 7 bases and J by 5 bases, and 14 bases separated the two germline ends. The V gene's germline CDR1 is SGHTA and CDR2 FQGNSA. The CDR3 is made up of 13 amino acids. This CDR3 reads CASIDPPWETQYF. CDR3 bases: TGTGCCAGCATCGACCCCCCTTGGGAGACCCAGTACTTC. The full variable domain, completed using reference TRBV7-2 and TRBJ2-5, is GAGVSQSPSNKVTEKGKDVELRCDPISGHTALYWYRQSLGQGLEFLIYFQGNSAPDKSGLPSDRFSAERTGGSVSTLTIQRTQQEDSAVYLCASIDPPWETQYFGPGTRLLVL.

This clonotype has ten or more counts. The size of this beta chain means little, since it is a stray read in a library made for alpha chains. The CDR3 loop is CSAEGGGANVLTF. DNA of the CDR3: TGCAGTGCTGAGGGAGGTGGGGCCAACGTCCTGACTTTC. The V and J genes are TRBV20-1 and TRBJ2-6, with a weak D call TRBD2 (6 bases). CDR1 and CDR2 (germline): DFQATT, SNEGSKA (reference sequence). V shed 5 bases and J shed 3 bases, with 8 bases lying between them. The CDR3 is 13 amino acids.

This clonotype was recorded at least ten times. Since the library was made to target alpha chains, this beta chain is a stray read and its abundance is not meaningful. V and J are TRBV12-3 or TRBV12-4 and TRBJ1-6; D is unclear. The length of the CDR3 is 13 residues. Trimming left V 9 bases short and J 7 bases short, with 13 bases between. The CDR3 protein is CASTGRPNSPLHF. CDR3 DNA sequence: TGTGCCAGTACCGGCCGTCCCAATTCACCCCTCCACTTT.

This clonotype was seen ten or more times. Little can be read into the size of this beta chain, an off-target read in a library designed for alpha chains. J is TRBJ1-3 and V is TRBV4-3; no definite D call. Germline CDR1 LGHNA, CDR2 YSLEER. Trimming shortened V by 0 bases and J by 2 bases, and 11 bases separated the two germline ends. The CDR3 contains 16 residues. DNA of the CDR3: TGCGCCAGCAGCCAAGATCGGGCTCAGGCTGGAAACACCATATATTTT. The encoded protein is CASSQDRAQAGNTIYF.

This clonotype was counted between two and nine times. Little can be read into the size of this beta chain, an off-target read in a library designed for alpha chains. The gene calls are TRBV5-5 and TRBJ1-5; D is uncertain. Germline lookup yields CDR1 SGHKS and CDR2 YYEKEE (reference sequence). This CDR3 has 13 amino acids. Trimming took off 2 bases at V and 6 bases at J, with 9 bases between the two ends. CDR3 in DNA: TGTGCCAGCAGCTTCGACCCCAGTCAGCCCCAGCATTTT. Protein: CASSFDPSQPQHF. Full variable domain (rest looked up from reference TRBV5-5 and TRBJ1-5): DAGVTQSPTHLIKTRGQQVTLRCSPISGHKSVSWYQQVLGQGPQFIFQYYEKEERGRGNFPDRFSARQFPNYSSELNVNALLLGDSALYLCASSFDPSQPQHFGDGTRLSIL.

This clonotype has at least ten counts. The library was prepared for alpha chains; this beta chain is a stray read, so its frequency means little. The CDR3 DNA is TGTGCCAGCAGCCCCCGGGGGGGTCCTGGTCAGCCCCAGCATTTT. This codes for CASSPRGGPGQPQHF. The chain is built from TRBV5-5 and TRBJ1-5; weak D call: TRBD1 (5 bases). The V gene lost 4 bases and the J gene lost 6 bases, with 17 bases spanning the gap. The V gene's germline CDR1 is SGHKS and CDR2 YYEKEE (reference sequence). The CDR3 is made up of 15 amino acids. Drawing the rest from reference TRBV5-5 and TRBJ1-5, the complete variable domain is DAGVTQSPTHLIKTRGQQVTLRCSPISGHKSVSWYQQVLGQGPQFIFQYYEKEERGRGNFPDRFSARQFPNYSSELNVNALLLGDSALYLCASSPRGGPGQPQHFGDGTRLSIL.

This clonotype was counted many times. This beta chain is an unintended read in a library built for alpha chains; its size means little. This chain links TRBV29-1 with TRBJ2-2; 7 nucleotides match TRBD1. The length of the CDR3 is 15 residues. CDR1 and CDR2 from the germline V gene are SQVTM and ANQGSEA. V lost 5 bases, J lost 0 bases, and 6 bases stayed unmatched. CDR3 in amino acids: CSVSQGHANTGELFF. In nucleotides, the CDR3 is TGCAGCGTTTCACAGGGGCATGCGAACACCGGGGAGCTGTTTTTT.

This clonotype occurred many times. A library made for alpha chains picked up this beta chain off target, so its size means little. The chain links TRBV6-1 to TRBJ2-5; D unresolved. From germline, CDR1 is MNHNS and CDR2 SASEGT. V lost 6 bases, J lost 2 bases, and 4 bases lay in between. This CDR3 is built from 11 residues. This CDR3 is CASSDQETQYF. Written as DNA, the CDR3 is TGTGCCAGCAGCGATCAAGAGACCCAGTACTTC.

There are many counts of this clonotype. This beta chain appears as a stray read in a library generated for alpha chains; its size is not informative. This chain links TRBV7-9 with TRBJ2-7; D possibly corresponds to TRBD2 (6 bases). CDR1 is SEHNR, CDR2 FQNEAQ, per germline (reference sequence). The V gene lost 4 bases and the J gene lost 2 bases, with 9 bases spanning the gap. There are 13 residues in the CDR3. CDR3 protein: CASSWGVTYEQYF. CDR3 coding DNA: TGTGCCAGCAGCTGGGGGGTCACCTACGAGCAGTACTTC.

A word on this clonotype: This may be a read error, as it is one base from a much larger clone. Being off target in a library aimed at alpha chains, this beta chain has a size of little meaning. The chain recombines TRBV5-1 with TRBJ2-5; D uncertain. CDR3 size: 11 residues. Germline CDR1 and CDR2: SGHRS and YFSETQ. With 4 bases removed from V and 3 bases from J, the gap between germline ends came to 4 bases. CDR3 region: CASSDKETQYF. The DNA for the CDR3 is TGCGCCAGCAGCGACAAAGAGACCCAGTACTTC.

This clonotype has a count of ten or more. The size of this beta chain means little, since it is a stray read in a library made for alpha chains. The rearrangement joins TRBV7-2 to TRBJ2-1; D is uncertain. Germline V gives CDR1 SGHTA, CDR2 FQGNSA. Trimming stripped 5 bases from V and 10 bases from J, with 15 bases between. This CDR3 has 13 amino acids. CDR3 sequence: CASSPRFTPEQFF. The DNA for the CDR3 is TGTGCCAGCAGCCCCCGTTTTACCCCCGAGCAGTTCTTC.